Listed below are T cell receptor beta chains from one sample, sequenced in a study of response to subunit inactivated influenza vaccine. In TCRdb, the RT-PCR reads were re-called with MiXCR into one record per CDR3 protein. The data hold under 800,000 distinct CDR3 sequences, with approximately 15% observed a single time. Sequenced here: PBMCs from blood, sampled around 14 days before vaccination. The receptors derive from a man aged 45 to 65 who received an inactivated influenza vaccine. The CDR3 runs from the conserved cysteine through the conserved F or W. The D gene is left open where the match is weak. Expanded clones are given a class, and other clones once, few, many or no size at all.

>NA|few|TRBJ2-3|TRBV5-1
CASSRILNHTDTQYF
TGCGCCAGCAGCAGGATTTTAAACCACACAGATACGCAGTATTTT
>TRBD1|NA|TRBJ2-3|TRBV11-2
CASSAGTGQGVGWDTQYF
TGTGCCAGCAGCGCGGGAACGGGACAGGGGGTAGGATGGGATACGCAGTATTTT
>NA|many|TRBJ2-5|TRBV5-1
CASSSPAGVSRKKETQYF
TGCGCCAGCAGCTCGCCTGCGGGTGTTTCCCGGAAAAAAGAGACCCAGTACTTC
>TRBD2|few|TRBJ2-1|TRBV9
CASSAPAGMENEQFF
TGTGCCAGCAGCGCTCCAGCGGGGATGGAAAATGAGCAGTTCTTC
>NA|NA|TRBJ2-2|TRBV9
CASRTGTGDGELFF
TGTGCCAGCAGAACAGGGACGGGGGACGGGGAGCTGTTTTTT
>TRBD1|few|TRBJ2-2|TRBV5-1
CASSWGTAASGELFF
TGCGCCAGCAGCTGGGGGACAGCCGCCTCAGGGGAGCTGTTTTTT
>NA|many|TRBJ1-6|TRBV7-8
CASSLLQILSYNSPLHF
TGTGCCAGCAGCTTACTACAGATCCTCTCCTATAATTCACCCCTCCACTTT
>NA|few|TRBJ1-1|TRBV28
CASRWVNTEAFF
TGTGCCAGCCGGTGGGTAAACACTGAAGCTTTCTTT
>TRBD1|NA|TRBJ1-2|TRBV29-1
CSGRQGDYGYTF
TGCAGCGGTCGACAGGGCGACTATGGCTACACCTTC
>TRBD2|few|TRBJ2-1|TRBV5-6
CASSLAGLAGANEQFF
TGTGCCAGCAGCTTGGCGGGACTAGCGGGAGCGAATGAGCAGTTCTTC
>NA|few|TRBJ1-1|TRBV6-1
CASRDGQQLSEAFF
TGTGCCAGCAGAGACGGACAGCAGCTGTCTGAAGCTTTCTTT
>NA|few|TRBJ2-1|TRBV12-3/TRBV12-4
CASSLPGSSDEQFF
TGTGCCAGCAGTCTCCCGGGGTCGTCAGATGAGCAGTTCTTC
>NA|many|TRBJ2-4|TRBV28
CASSSPHLPLAKNIQYF
TGTGCCAGCAGTTCTCCCCACCTCCCACTAGCCAAAAACATTCAGTACTTC
>TRBD2|few|TRBJ2-7|TRBV4-1
CASSQGGGLGSYEQYF
TGCGCCAGCAGCCAAGGCGGGGGGTTAGGCTCCTACGAGCAGTACTTC
>NA|NA|TRBJ2-1|TRBV7-2
CASSLAPVEQFF
TGTGCCAGCAGCTTAGCCCCGGTTGAGCAGTTCTTC
>TRBD2|NA|TRBJ2-2|TRBV4-1
CASTLAGVLNTGELFF
TGCGCCAGCACACTAGCGGGAGTTCTGAACACCGGGGAGCTGTTTTTT
>TRBD2|NA|TRBJ2-7|TRBV29-1
CSVQEGTSGTYEQYF
TGCAGCGTTCAGGAGGGGACTAGCGGAACCTACGAGCAGTACTTC
>TRBD2|few|TRBJ2-1|TRBV4-1
CASSQDTSGSARGEQFF
TGCGCCAGCAGCCAAGATACCAGCGGGAGCGCTCGTGGTGAGCAGTTCTTC
>NA|NA|TRBJ2-3|TRBV29-1
CSVERGWSTDTQYF
TGCAGCGTTGAACGGGGGTGGAGCACAGATACGCAGTATTTT
>NA|many|TRBJ2-7|TRBV28
CASSKRYEQYF
TGTGCCAGCAGTAAGCGGTACGAGCAGTACTTC
>NA|NA|TRBJ2-5|TRBV25-1
CASGGLRRETQYF
TGTGCCAGTGGGGGACTGCGTCGAGAGACCCAGTACTTC
>NA|many|TRBJ2-2|TRBV7-2
CASSLDRRAGELFF
TGTGCCAGCAGCTTAGACCGTAGGGCCGGGGAGCTGTTTTTT
>TRBD1|once|TRBJ1-2|TRBV29-1
CSVPRGQGAQKFYGYTF
TGCAGCGTACCCCGAGGACAGGGGGCGCAAAAATTCTATGGCTACACCTTC
>NA|few|TRBJ2-2|TRBV19
CASRVPGSNTGELFF
TGTGCCAGTAGGGTCCCAGGGTCCAACACCGGGGAGCTGTTTTTT
>NA|few|TRBJ1-1|TRBV18
CASSQEFYTEAFF
TGTGCCAGCTCACAGGAGTTTTACACTGAAGCTTTCTTT
>TRBD2|NA|TRBJ2-3|TRBV25-1
CASSSTSTGTQYF
TGTGCCAGCAGCTCGACTAGCACAGGTACGCAGTATTTT
>NA|few|TRBJ2-7|TRBV9
CASSVDGGLTYEQYF
TGTGCCAGCAGCGTAGACGGGGGGCTTACCTACGAGCAGTACTTC
>NA|many|TRBJ1-2|TRBV6-6
CASSRYTNYGYTF
TGTGCCAGCAGCCGCTATACTAACTATGGCTACACCTTC
>NA|NA|TRBJ2-5|TRBV29-1
CSVRTGMQETQYF
TGCAGCGTTAGAACAGGAATGCAAGAGACCCAGTACTTC
>TRBD2|NA|TRBJ2-7|TRBV24-1
CATSETSGTYEQYF
TGTGCCACCAGTGAGACTAGCGGGACCTACGAGCAGTACTTC
>NA|few|TRBJ2-1|TRBV20-1
CSARAAYYNSYNEQFF
TGCAGTGCTAGAGCAGCTTATTACAACTCCTACAATGAGCAGTTCTTC
>TRBD1|many|TRBJ1-5|TRBV4-3
CASSQQTGNQPQHF
TGCGCCAGCAGCCAGCAGACAGGGAATCAGCCCCAGCATTTT
>NA|few|TRBJ1-6|TRBV6-1
CASSEGPLHF
TGTGCCAGCAGTGAAGGCCCCCTCCACTTT
>NA|NA|TRBJ2-7|TRBV4-1
CASSQDLTAYEQYF
TGCGCCAGCAGCCAAGATCTTACAGCCTACGAGCAGTACTTC
>NA|few|TRBJ2-7|TRBV20-1
CSATLDRFLDGQYF
TGCAGTGCTACCCTTGACAGGTTCCTAGACGGGCAGTACTTC
>TRBD1|NA|TRBJ2-7|TRBV7-9
CASSLDSWDRGTYEQYF
TGTGCCAGCAGCTTGGACTCTTGGGACAGGGGGACCTACGAGCAGTACTTC
>TRBD1|NA|TRBJ2-2|TRBV10-1
CASSDGTGYRSTGELFF
TGCGCCAGCAGTGATGGGACAGGGTATAGGAGCACCGGGGAGCTGTTTTTT
>NA|many|TRBJ1-1|TRBV5-1
CASSWDIRNTEAFF
TGCGCCAGCAGCTGGGACATTCGGAACACTGAAGCTTTCTTT
>TRBD2|many|TRBJ2-7|TRBV4-3
CASSQVAGFVEQYF
TGCGCCAGCAGCCAAGTAGCGGGATTTGTCGAGCAGTACTTC
>NA|NA|TRBJ2-3|TRBV27
CASSPPTTTGTDTQYF
TGTGCCAGCAGTCCTCCTACGACTACTGGCACAGATACGCAGTATTTT
>TRBD1|few|TRBJ2-5|TRBV20-1
CSARDVTGGKETQYF
TGCAGTGCTAGAGACGTGACAGGGGGAAAAGAGACCCAGTACTTC
>TRBD1|NA|TRBJ2-1|TRBV7-2
CASSLTGGAWDNEQFF
TGTGCCAGCAGCTTGACAGGGGGCGCTTGGGACAATGAGCAGTTCTTC
>NA|many|TRBJ2-3|TRBV5-1
CASRRRVAEGPDTQYF
TGCGCCAGCAGGCGGCGAGTAGCGGAGGGGCCAGATACGCAGTATTTT
>NA|NA|TRBJ2-3|TRBV5-6
CASNSLADTQYF
TGTGCCAGCAATTCGTTGGCAGATACGCAGTATTTT
>NA|many|TRBJ1-2|TRBV4-3
CASSQDLGREDYGYTF
TGCGCCAGCAGCCAAGATCTCGGCAGGGAGGACTATGGCTACACCTTC
>NA|NA|TRBJ2-2|TRBV5-1
CASSLGTPFTGELFF
TGCGCCAGCAGCTTGGGAACACCTTTCACCGGGGAGCTGTTTTTT
>NA|few|TRBJ2-2|TRBV3-1
CASSLRTLRGELFF
TGTGCCAGCAGCCTCAGGACATTACGCGGGGAGCTGTTTTTT
>NA|NA|TRBJ2-2|TRBV21-1
CASSMGRTGELFF
TGTGCCAGCAGCATGGGGCGGACCGGGGAGCTGTTTTTT
>NA|NA|TRBJ1-2|TRBV20-1
CSAAPSGVNYGYTF
TGCAGTGCCGCACCGTCAGGGGTAAACTATGGCTACACCTTC
>NA|NA|TRBJ2-1|TRBV3-1
CASSQGTNQRHEQFF
TGTGCCAGCAGCCAAGGGACTAACCAACGCCATGAGCAGTTCTTC
>NA|few|TRBJ2-1|TRBV28
CASILGGTNNNEQFF
TGTGCCAGCATCCTAGGGGGGACTAACAACAATGAGCAGTTCTTC
>NA|NA|TRBJ2-5|TRBV6-2/TRBV6-3
CASSGPERVKTETQYF
TGTGCCAGCAGTGGCCCTGAAAGGGTTAAAACGGAGACCCAGTACTTC
>NA|NA|TRBJ2-3|TRBV27
CAGRTVGQDTDTQYF
TGTGCCGGCAGGACGGTGGGGCAGGACACAGATACGCAGTATTTT